Each of the 20 T cell receptor beta chains below was sequenced from the same sample in a study of blood T cells in healthy people across ages (dated by TCRdb to the mid-2010s). The receptor library was made with 5' RACE. The sequencer was an Illumina HiSeq 2500. A second PCR of 7 to 11 cycles was performed with a sample-barcoded 5' primer and a J-beta primer mix. The public reads were quality trimmed at Q25 with fastp and then assembled into clones with MiXCR by TCRdb, keeping productive beta chains. CDR3 protein duplicates are merged, each entry listing the most common genes and DNA. For this sample there are around 700,000 distinct CDR3 sequences; 25% appear just once. The top ten clonotypes cover roughly a tenth of the sample. The data also belong to a second study, concerning T cells of mothers and their children.

The sample comprised blood. The receptors were gathered from a boy younger than 18 in good health.

This clonotype has just a few counts. The chain links TRBV12-3 or TRBV12-4 to TRBJ1-5, with a tentative D call TRBD1 (5 bases). CDR3 length: 14 amino acids. Trimming removed 6 bases at V and 6 bases at J, with 15 bases between. The CDR3: CASSWGEGFQPQHF. The CDR3, as DNA: TGTGCCAGCAGCTGGGGGGAGGGGTTTCAGCCCCAGCATTTT.

The V call is TRBV19, the J call TRBJ2-5; D is unresolved. TRBJ2-1 matches the DNA end more closely, so the J call is doubtful. The CDR3 consists of 15 residues. Germline V lookup: CDR1 LNHDA, CDR2 SQIVND (reference sequence). In nucleotides, the CDR3 is TGTGCCAGTAGTATAGTCATAGCAGAAAGGAATGAGCAGTTCTTC. It translates to CASSIVIAERNEQFF.

This clonotype occurred a few times. The chain carries TRBV2 and TRBJ2-5; 8 bases are shared with TRBD2. With the DNA end fitting TRBJ2-1 better, the J assignment may be wrong. CDR1 SNHLY and CDR2 FYNNEI come from the germline V gene. The CDR3 is 16 residues long. The CDR3 reads CASGGGRDMNSNEQFF. CDR3 in DNA: TGTGCATCCGGCGGGGGGAGGGACATGAATAGCAATGAGCAGTTCTTC.

This chain uses TRBV6-5 with TRBJ2-2; D is perhaps TRBD1 (6 bases). The CDR3 runs 14 residues. Trimming left V 6 bases short and J 3 bases short, with 11 bases between. Germline V gives CDR1 MNHEY, CDR2 SVGAGI. CDR3 sequence reads: CASRSGQYTGELFF. The CDR3 nucleotides are TGTGCCAGCAGGTCCGGACAGTACACCGGGGAGCTGTTTTTT.

This clonotype has only a few counts. This chain joins TRBV10-3 and TRBJ1-3; TRBD1 matches at 8 bases. Trimming removed 0 bases from V and 4 bases from J; junction bases left unmatched: 2. The CDR3 extends over 15 amino acids. Germline values: CDR1 ENHRY, CDR2 SYGVKD. DNA of the CDR3: TGTGCCATCAGTGAGTCGGGACAGGCGGGAAACACCATATATTTT. Translating gives CAISESGQAGNTIYF.

V gene TRBV7-2 combines with J gene TRBJ2-5; 8 positions agree with TRBD1. Trimming at V came to 5 bases and at J to 3 bases, leaving 5 bases not matched to a gene. The length of the CDR3 is 14 residues. Germline V lookup: CDR1 SGHTA, CDR2 FQGNSA. CDR3 region: CASSPQTGEETQYF. The CDR3 DNA reads as TGTGCCAGCAGCCCCCAGACAGGGGAAGAGACCCAGTACTTC.

This chain connects TRBV2 to TRBJ2-3, with a possible D match to TRBD1 (6 bases). Between the trimmed V and J ends, which lost 6 bases and 0 bases, there was a span of 16 bases. The CDR3 spans 16 residues. The germline V gene has CDR1 SNHLY and CDR2 FYNNEI. This CDR3 is CASRPRQVHSTDTQYF. In nucleotides, the CDR3 is TGTGCCAGCAGACCCCGACAGGTTCATAGCACAGATACGCAGTATTTT.

The table lists this clonotype with many counts. The chain joins TRBV5-1 to TRBJ2-5; 9 bases agree with TRBD2. The length of the CDR3 is 14 residues. V lost 5 bases, J lost 2 bases, and 4 bases stayed unmatched. Germline values: CDR1 SGHRS, CDR2 YFSETQ. CDR3: CASSYTSGQETQYF. Written as DNA, the CDR3 is TGCGCCAGCAGTTATACTAGCGGGCAAGAGACCCAGTACTTC.

This clonotype was seen a handful of times. The chain is built from TRBV15 and TRBJ1-1; the D is unclear. The CDR3 loop spans 15 amino acids. Trimming took off 0 bases at V and 4 bases at J, with 12 bases between the two ends. Per the germline V gene, CDR1 is LNHNV and CDR2 is YYDKDF (reference sequence). For the CDR3, the DNA is TGTGCCACCAGCAGAGATAAGGGAATGGGCACTGAAGCTTTCTTT. Translating it yields CATSRDKGMGTEAFF.

V and J are TRBV7-8 and TRBJ2-7; D gene unclear. The V end was cut by 2 bases, the J end by 2 bases, with 19 bases between. CDR1 is SGHVS, CDR2 FQNEAQ, per germline. The CDR3 extends over 17 amino acids. CDR3 sequence (DNA): TGTGCCAGCAGCTTACTACCCAGAGTGCTGGGCCCCTACGAGCAGTACTTC. This codes for CASSLLPRVLGPYEQYF. Together with reference TRBV7-8 and TRBJ2-7, the CDR3 gives the full variable domain: GAGVSQSPRYKVAKRGQDVALRCDPISGHVSLFWYQQALGQGPEFLTYFQNEAQLDKSGLPSDRFFAERPEGSVSTLKIQRTQQEDSAVYLCASSLLPRVLGPYEQYFGPGTRLTVT.

The chain joins TRBV3-1 to TRBJ2-7, with unresolved D. The CDR3 totals 12 residues. Germline CDR1 is LGHDT and CDR2 is YNNKEL (reference sequence). Trimming took 6 bases from V and 6 from J, leaving 12 bases between them. In nucleotides, the CDR3 is TGTGCCAGCAGTTTCGGTCGTCTCGAGCAGTACTTC. It encodes CASSFGRLEQYF.

This rearrangement joins TRBV7-2 to TRBJ2-1, with TRBD2 identical over 7 bases. The CDR3 spans 16 residues. Per germline, CDR1 SGHTA and CDR2 FQGNSA. With 5 bases clipped from V and 4 bases from J, the junction kept 11 bases outside the gene matches. CDR3 amino acids: CASSAKPAGAYNEQFF. The CDR3 region has the DNA TGTGCCAGCAGCGCCAAGCCCGCGGGAGCTTACAATGAGCAGTTCTTC.

The rearrangement links TRBV29-1 to TRBJ1-5; D perhaps matches TRBD1 (6 bases). CDR1 is SQVTM and CDR2 is ANQGSEA in the germline V gene. Trimming cost V 6 bases and J 0 bases, with 21 bases left between them. The CDR3 runs 17 residues. CDR3 DNA: TGCAGCGTGAAGGGGGGGCGGGTGTTGTCTAGCAATCAGCCCCAGCATTTT. Protein product: CSVKGGRVLSSNQPQHF.

The rearrangement links TRBV3-1 to TRBJ2-7; D possibly corresponds to TRBD1 (6 bases). Germline-derived CDR1 and CDR2 are LGHDT and YNNKEL (reference sequence). V was pared by 0 bases and J by 4 bases, with 13 bases between. The length of the CDR3 is 15 residues. The CDR3 DNA reads TGTGCCAGCAGCCAAGATCCCAGGGGCAGGTACGAGCAGTACTTC. Its translation: CASSQDPRGRYEQYF.

The V gene is TRBV7-9, the J gene TRBJ1-6; D ambiguous. This CDR3 comprises 17 residues. The germline V gene encodes CDR1 SEHNR and CDR2 FQNEAQ (reference sequence). V was cut by 1 base and J by 2 bases, with 12 bases left in between. Here the CDR3 DNA reads TGTGCCAGCAGCTTAGGTACGGCGAGTGCCTATAATTCACCCCTCCACTTT. Translated, it gives CASSLGTASAYNSPLHF.

The CDR3 loop is CASSLRGTSGANVLTF. DNA for the CDR3: TGTGCCAGCAGCTTAAGGGGTACCTCTGGGGCCAACGTCCTGACTTTC. The rearrangement links TRBV7-9 to TRBJ2-6, with a tentative D call TRBD1 (5 bases). Trimming took off 2 bases at V and 0 bases at J, with 8 bases between the two ends. The length of the CDR3 is 16 residues. Germline V CDR1 and CDR2: SEHNR, FQNEAQ (reference sequence).

The rearrangement joins TRBV6-5 to TRBJ1-4; D gene ambiguous. The CDR3 extends over 13 amino acids. V lost 0 bases to trimming and J lost 8 bases, with 7 bases between them. Germline-derived CDR1 and CDR2 are MNHEY and SVGAGI. The CDR3 sequence: CASSYSFREKLFF. In DNA form, the CDR3 reads TGTGCCAGCAGTTACTCTTTCCGGGAAAAACTGTTTTTT.

A few counts support this clonotype. CDR3 sequence reads: CSAAESTLYNEQFF. In DNA form, the CDR3 reads TGCAGTGCTGCAGAGTCGACCCTCTACAATGAGCAGTTCTTC. The chain employs TRBV20-1 and TRBJ2-1; D unresolved. V lost 5 bases, J lost 3 bases, and 14 bases lay in between. The CDR3 extends over 14 amino acids. CDR1 is DFQATT, CDR2 SNEGSKA, per germline (reference sequence).

V gene TRBV4-1 combines with J gene TRBJ2-2, with 10 bases matching TRBD1. From germline, CDR1 is MGHRA and CDR2 YSYEKL. The J segment lost 1 base and the V segment lost 6 bases, leaving 5 bases of the junction unmatched. This CDR3 contains 16 residues. The CDR3 reads CASSPTGGGNTGELFF. In DNA, the CDR3 is TGCGCCAGCAGTCCGACAGGGGGCGGGAACACCGGGGAGCTGTTTTTT.

V gene TRBV27 combines with J gene TRBJ1-2; unclear D gene. Trimming cost V 6 bases and J 6 bases, with 14 bases left between them. The germline V gene has CDR1 MNHEY and CDR2 SMNVEV (reference sequence). This CDR3 is built from 13 residues. The CDR3 sequence is CASRATSDNGYTF. The DNA of the CDR3 is TGTGCCAGCAGGGCAACAAGTGATAATGGCTACACCTTC.